These 32 T cell receptor beta chains were sequenced from one sample in a study of OX40 agonist ivuxolimab in advanced cancers. Only in-frame clones appear in the TCRdb table, and some are missing; sequencing was by immunoSEQ multiplex PCR. The sample holds fewer than 65,000 clones, over 75% seen once. The specimen was CD4+ or CD8+ T cells sorted from blood, collected in a trial of the OX40 agonist ivuxolimab. These receptors came from an adult with an advanced solid tumor such as melanoma, head and neck, liver or kidney cancer.

V and J are TRBV5-1 and TRBJ2-5; 9 nucleotides match TRBD1. With V trimmed by 3 bases and J by 11 bases, 11 bases remained unmatched. The V gene's germline CDR1 is SGHRS and CDR2 YFSETQ. This CDR3 spans 14 amino acids. CDR3 amino acids: CASSWDRVPGKQYF. The CDR3 DNA sequence: TGCGCCAGCAGCTGGGACAGGGTACCCGGGAAGCAGTACTTC.

In DNA form, the CDR3 reads TGCGCCAGCGGCGGTGGGCCCGGCGGAGAGACCCAGTACTTC. Translated: CASGGGPGGETQYF. The chain carries TRBV10-2 and TRBJ2-5; D unresolved. The germline V gene encodes CDR1 WSHSY and CDR2 SAAADI. The CDR3 has 14 residues. Trimming took off 8 bases at V and 4 bases at J, with 17 bases between the two ends.

A note on this clone: The same CDR3 arises from other DNA sequences in this sample as well. The V and J genes are TRBV14 and TRBJ2-5; the D is unclear. The V gene lost 0 bases and the J gene lost 4 bases, with 6 bases spanning the gap. From germline, CDR1 is SGHDN and CDR2 FVKESK. The CDR3 is made up of 13 amino acids. CDR3 amino acids: CASSQDHRETQYF. In nucleotides, the CDR3 is TGTGCCAGCAGCCAAGATCACCGAGAGACCCAGTACTTC.

The rearrangement joins TRBV5-6 to TRBJ1-5; D uncertain. V was clipped by 4 bases and J by 2 bases, with 13 bases between them. Germline loops: CDR1 SGHDT, CDR2 YYEEEE. The CDR3 is made up of 15 amino acids. The CDR3, as DNA: TGTGCCAGCAGCCCATCCCAGAGGGGCAATCAGCCCCAGCATTTT. This encodes CASSPSQRGNQPQHF. Full variable domain (missing parts from reference TRBV5-6 and TRBJ1-5): DAGVTQSPTHLIKTRGQQVTLRCSPKSGHDTVSWYQQALGQGPQFIFQYYEEEERQRGNFPDRFSGHQFPNYSSELNVNALLLGDSALYLCASSPSQRGNQPQHFGDGTRLSIL.

The chain links TRBV6-6 to TRBJ1-6; 8 nucleotides agree with TRBD1. Germline CDR1 is MNHNY and CDR2 is SVGAGI (reference sequence). The CDR3 is 15 amino acids. V trimming: 7 bases; J trimming: 5 bases; junction bases outside the gene matches: 7. The CDR3 sequence: CASTGGRGDNSPLHF. CDR3 DNA sequence: TGTGCCAGCACAGGGGGCAGGGGGGATAATTCACCCCTCCACTTT.

This rearrangement joins TRBV27 to TRBJ1-5; D gene ambiguous. Looked up from germline, CDR1 is MNHEY and CDR2 is SMNVEV (reference sequence). V was shortened by 3 bases and J by 2 bases, with 11 bases between the two germline ends. The CDR3 consists of 15 residues. The CDR3 region is CASSFGREGNQPQHF. Written as DNA, the CDR3 is TGTGCCAGCAGTTTTGGGCGGGAGGGCAATCAGCCCCAGCATTTT.

The genes are TRBV5-1 and TRBJ2-7; TRBD2 matches 7 bases. Trimming removed 0 bases from V and 4 bases from J; junction bases left unmatched: 7. Germline assignment: CDR1 SGHRS and CDR2 YFSETQ. This CDR3 contains 15 residues. CDR3: CASSLGGTNSYEQYF. The CDR3, as DNA: TGCGCCAGCAGCTTGGGGGGGACTAACTCGTACGAGCAGTACTTC.

The rearrangement joins TRBV28 to TRBJ1-5, with D unresolved. The CDR3 consists of 12 residues. From germline, CDR1 is MDHEN and CDR2 SYDVKM. Trimming took 6 bases from V and 1 from J, leaving 4 bases between them. CDR3 amino acids: CASSGSNQPQHF. The CDR3 DNA reads as TGTGCCAGCAGCGGGAGCAATCAGCCCCAGCATTTT.

CDR3 sequence (DNA): TGTGCCAGCAGCTTGGAGGCTAATGAAAAACTGTTTTTT. It translates to CASSLEANEKLFF. V usage is TRBV7-8 and J usage is TRBJ1-4; D ambiguous. Germline lookup yields CDR1 SGHVS and CDR2 FQNEAQ. V shed 3 bases and J shed 3 bases, with 5 bases lying between them. The CDR3 runs to 13 residues. Using reference TRBV7-8 and TRBJ1-4 for the parts outside the CDR3, the full variable domain is GAGVSQSPRYKVAKRGQDVALRCDPISGHVSLFWYQQALGQGPEFLTYFQNEAQLDKSGLPSDRFFAERPEGSVSTLKIQRTQQEDSAVYLCASSLEANEKLFFGSGTQLSVL.

This clone was found once. The chain links TRBV11-2 to TRBJ2-1; D might be TRBD1 (7 bases). V was cut by 2 bases and J by 7 bases, with 15 bases left in between. CDR3 length equals 15 residues. Germline CDR1 reads SGHAT; CDR2 reads FQNNGV. The CDR3 coding sequence is TGTGCCAGCAGCTTACAGGCACAGGGGAGGAATGAGCAGTTCTTC. Translation: CASSLQAQGRNEQFF.

The V gene is TRBV21-1, the J gene TRBJ1-1. TRBV21-1 is assigned pseudogene status. The CDR3 runs to 13 residues. The CDR3 loop reads CASSNSVDTEAFF. Here the CDR3 DNA reads TGTGCCAGCAGCAATTCGGTTGACACTGAAGCTTTCTTT.

This clone was found a few times. V usage is TRBV6-6 and J usage is TRBJ2-5; D gene uncertain. V was trimmed by 6 bases and J by 2 bases, leaving 7 bases between them. CDR1 MNHNY and CDR2 SVGAGI come from the germline V gene (reference sequence). The CDR3 sequence is 12 residues long. Here the CDR3 DNA reads TGTGCCAGCAGCTGGAATCAAGAGACCCAGTACTTC. Its protein is CASSWNQETQYF.

The J gene is TRBJ2-7, the V gene TRBV2, with D possibly called TRBD1 or TRBD2 (6 bases each). Trimming removed 4 bases from V and 4 bases from J, with 20 bases in between. The CDR3 has 16 residues. Per germline, CDR1 SNHLY and CDR2 FYNNEI. CDR3 residues: CASSATLWGARYEQYF. The CDR3 coding sequence is TGTGCCAGCAGTGCAACTCTTTGGGGGGCGCGGTACGAGCAGTACTTC.

V is TRBV18 and J is TRBJ2-2; a weak D match, TRBD2 (6 bases). The V gene lost 4 bases and the J gene lost 0 bases, with 21 bases spanning the gap. CDR1 is KGHSH, CDR2 LQKENI, per germline. The CDR3 is 19 amino acids. In nucleotides, the CDR3 is TGTGCCAGCTCACAACTCCAATTACTACTAGCCTCGAACACCGGGGAGCTGTTTTTT. This encodes CASSQLQLLLASNTGELFF.

The rearrangement uses TRBV6-5 and TRBJ2-6, with 7 bases aligning to TRBD1. CDR3 size: 14 residues. The V gene's germline CDR1 is MNHEY and CDR2 SVGAGI. The J segment lost 2 bases and the V segment lost 7 bases, leaving 2 bases of the junction unmatched. CDR3 DNA: TGTGCCAGCACCGACAGGGCTGGGGCCAACGTCCTGACTTTC. It specifies CASTDRAGANVLTF.

This chain uses TRBV7-2 with TRBJ1-4; maybe TRBD1 (6 bases). In germline, CDR1 is SGHTA, CDR2 FQGNSA. This CDR3 is built from 15 residues. V gave up 5 bases and J gave up 0 bases, with 10 bases separating them. The CDR3 spells CASSLQGATNEKLFF. DNA of the CDR3: TGTGCCAGCAGCCTACAGGGTGCAACTAATGAAAAACTGTTTTTT.

The chain is built from TRBV28 and TRBJ1-3, with 7 nucleotides matching TRBD1. V was clipped by 4 bases and J by 1 base; unmatched bases: 4. Per germline, CDR1 MDHEN and CDR2 SYDVKM. The CDR3 contains 15 residues. The CDR3 DNA follows: TGTGCCAGCAGTTATATGACAGGGTCTGGAAACACCATATATTTT. Translated, it gives CASSYMTGSGNTIYF.

The chain joins TRBV27 to TRBJ2-1; a possible D gene is TRBD2 (5 bases). The V end lost 1 base, the J end lost 6 bases, and 16 bases lay between the germline ends. CDR3 length: 16 amino acids. Per the germline V gene, CDR1 is MNHEY and CDR2 is SMNVEV (reference sequence). CDR3 coding DNA: TGTGCCAGCAGTTTATTCGGGCTAGCTTCGGGCAATGAGCAGTTCTTC. Protein: CASSLFGLASGNEQFF.

The chain joins TRBV7-2 to TRBJ2-1; the D gene is possibly TRBD2 (6 bases). This CDR3 is 17 amino acids long. Trimming cost V 2 bases and J 5 bases, with 19 bases left between them. Germline CDR1 is SGHTA and CDR2 is FQGNSA. The CDR3 region is CASSLKLSASAHNEQFF. In DNA form, the CDR3 reads TGTGCCAGCAGCTTAAAGTTGTCGGCTAGCGCCCACAATGAGCAGTTCTTC. The variable domain in full, completed from reference TRBV7-2 and TRBJ2-1, reads GAGVSQSPSNKVTEKGKDVELRCDPISGHTALYWYRQSLGQGLEFLIYFQGNSAPDKSGLPSDRFSAERTGGSVSTLTIQRTQQEDSAVYLCASSLKLSASAHNEQFFGPGTRLTVL.

V usage is TRBV28 and J usage is TRBJ1-1; TRBD1 matches 10 bases. The CDR3 contains 14 residues. CDR1 and CDR2 (germline): MDHEN, SYDVKM. The J segment lost 11 bases and the V segment lost 5 bases, leaving 11 bases of the junction unmatched. The CDR3 DNA sequence: TGTGCCAGCAGTGACAGGGGGCCCGGATATGGCGCTTTCTTT. Its protein product is CASSDRGPGYGAFF.

This rearrangement joins TRBV5-1 to TRBJ2-3; no clear D. CDR1 is SGHRS and CDR2 is YFSETQ in the germline V gene. The CDR3 length is 14 residues. Trimming removed 0 bases at V and 2 bases at J, with 7 bases between. The CDR3 DNA sequence: TGCGCCAGCAGCTTGGGCGGCTTCACAGATACGCAGTATTTT. It translates to CASSLGGFTDTQYF.

This chain uses TRBV6-5 with TRBJ2-5, with 7 positions matching TRBD2. Trimming removed 7 bases from V and 2 bases from J; junction bases left unmatched: 4. This CDR3 spans 13 amino acids. CDR1 and CDR2 from the germline V gene are MNHEY and SVGAGI. In nucleotides, the CDR3 is TGTGCCAGCAAGCGGGGTGGTCAAGAGACCCAGTACTTC. The encoded protein is CASKRGGQETQYF.

V and J are TRBV18 and TRBJ1-1, with no clear D. Germline CDR1 is KGHSH and CDR2 is LQKENI. The CDR3 sequence is 14 residues long. Trimming took 1 base from V and 0 from J, leaving 6 bases between them. CDR3 in amino acids: CASSPQTMNTEAFF. For the CDR3, the DNA is TGTGCCAGCTCACCACAGACCATGAACACTGAAGCTTTCTTT.

This clone showed up just once. The rearrangement links TRBV11-2 to TRBJ1-1, with D possibly matching TRBD1 (5 bases). Per the germline V gene, CDR1 is SGHAT and CDR2 is FQNNGV. The CDR3 length is 14 residues. V lost 2 bases and J lost 0, with 7 bases in between. The CDR3 here is CASSLQGLNTEAFF. The CDR3 DNA sequence: TGTGCCAGCAGCTTACAGGGCTTGAACACTGAAGCTTTCTTT.

The chain has TRBV5-1 and TRBJ2-3; the match to TRBD2 covers 13 bases. CDR1 is SGHRS and CDR2 is YFSETQ in the germline V gene. Trimming at V came to 4 bases and at J to 4 bases, leaving 6 bases not matched to a gene. The CDR3 is 16 amino acids. CDR3 loop: CASSPRTSGSADTQYF. In DNA form, the CDR3 reads TGCGCCAGCAGCCCCAGGACTAGCGGGAGTGCAGATACGCAGTATTTT.

The V gene is TRBV27, the J gene TRBJ1-1; 9 nucleotides line up with TRBD1. There are 13 residues in the CDR3. The V gene end was trimmed by 4 bases and the J gene end by 7 bases; junction bases not matched to a gene: 4. Germline loops: CDR1 MNHEY, CDR2 SMNVEV (reference sequence). The CDR3 sequence: CASSSTGGGEAFF. CDR3 sequence (DNA): TGTGCCAGCAGTTCTACAGGGGGCGGTGAAGCTTTCTTT.

The chain employs TRBV5-1 and TRBJ2-5; TRBD1 aligns across 8 bases. The ends lost 5 bases at V and 3 bases at J; junction bases unmatched: 6. Germline values: CDR1 SGHRS, CDR2 YFSETQ. This CDR3 comprises 14 residues. The CDR3 is CASRGSGGEETQYF. DNA of the CDR3: TGCGCCAGCAGAGGATCAGGGGGCGAAGAGACCCAGTACTTC.

This clone was counted between two and nine times. The J gene is TRBJ2-7, the V gene TRBV7-9; 16 nucleotides align to TRBD2. The V segment lost 5 bases and the J segment 9 bases; nucleotides outside the gene matches: 4. CDR1 is SEHNR, CDR2 FQNEAQ, per germline (reference sequence). The CDR3 is 14 residues long. The CDR3 region is CASSLGLAGGRQYF. In nucleotides, the CDR3 is TGTGCCAGCAGCCTGGGACTAGCGGGAGGGCGGCAGTACTTC. Full variable domain (outside the CDR3, taken from reference TRBV7-9 and TRBJ2-7): DTGVSQNPRHKITKRGQNVTFRCDPISEHNRLYWYRQTLGQGPEFLTYFQNEAQLEKSRLLSDRFSAERPKGSFSTLEIQRTEQGDSAMYLCASSLGLAGGRQYFGPGTRLTVT.

This clone has just one count. The rearrangement links TRBV21-1 to TRBJ1-5; whether TRBD1, the table's D call, matches the DNA was not checked. TRBV21-1 is recorded as a pseudogene. The length of the CDR3 is 16 residues. The CDR3 region is CASSKCSQYSNQPQHF. CDR3 nucleotides: TGTGCCAGCAGCAAATGTTCACAGTATAGCAATCAGCCCCAGCATTTT.

This clone was found once. The CDR3 sequence: CASSTSGQETQYF. The CDR3 DNA sequence: TGTGCCAGTAGTACATCGGGACAAGAGACCCAGTACTTC. The rearrangement links TRBV19 to TRBJ2-5, with a possible D match to TRBD2 (5 bases). With 4 bases removed from V and 2 bases from J, the gap between germline ends came to 8 bases. The CDR3 sequence is 13 residues long. Germline values: CDR1 LNHDA, CDR2 SQIVND (reference sequence). The variable domain in full, completed from reference TRBV19 and TRBJ2-5, reads DGGITQSPKYLFRKEGQNVTLSCEQNLNHDAMYWYRQDPGQGLRLIYYSQIVNDFQKGDIAEGYSVSREKKESFPLTVTSAQKNPTAFYLCASSTSGQETQYFGPGTRLLVL.

This clone was counted a few times. The chain combines TRBV4-2 with TRBJ1-3, with 9 bases identical to TRBD1. The CDR3 has 17 amino acids. Germline V gene data show CDR1 as LGHNA and CDR2 as YNFKEQ. Losses at the gene ends were 0 bases for V and 0 bases for J; bases not matched to a gene: 3. The CDR3 loop reads CASSQEPTGGSGNTIYF. In nucleotides, the CDR3 is TGTGCCAGCAGCCAAGAGCCGACAGGGGGCTCTGGAAACACCATATATTTT.

V and J are TRBV6-1 and TRBJ1-2, with 7 positions matching TRBD1. From germline, CDR1 is MNHNS and CDR2 SASEGT. V lost 1 base to trimming and J lost 10 bases; unmatched junction nucleotides: 3. The CDR3 spans 12 residues. DNA for the CDR3: TGTGCCAGCAGTGAAGGAGGACAGGCCTACACCTTC. It translates to CASSEGGQAYTF.